This T cell receptor beta chain derives from a study of early T cells in non-severe SARS-CoV-2 infection. Study context: RNA in bulk from unsorted whole blood was sequenced, and chains were unpaired. Study-wide points: Anti-spike CD8 responses were favored in VDJdb matching, and private and CD4 specificities were missed.

Individual cDNA molecules carried attached unique molecular identifiers. TCRdb called the 5' RACE reads again in MiXCR, with one record for every CDR3 protein. The top ten hold 14% to 15% of the sample, which has approximately 50,000 distinct CDR3 sequences, around a tenth seen once. The V end lost 5 bases, the J end lost 7 bases, and 18 bases lay between the germline ends. The CDR3 is made up of 14 amino acids. Germline CDR1 SEHNR, CDR2 FQNEAQ (reference sequence). The sample holds many counts of this clonotype. Its antigen is not known. This TCR was recovered from an adult who was a healthcare worker with PCR-confirmed SARS-CoV-2 infection or an uninfected control (not recorded which). The chain combines TRBV7-9 with TRBJ2-7, with D tentatively TRBD2 (5 bases). Input material: whole blood. CDR3 sequence: CASSLDISGIEQYF. The CDR3 bases are TGTGCCAGCAGCCTCGACATCTCGGGGATAGAGCAGTACTTC.